This entry features one T cell receptor (beta chain) sequence. The entry originates in a study of T cells after yellow fever vaccination. Study-wide background: The study sorted EM, EMRA, CM and Tscm memory subsets by CD3, CD45RA, CCR7 and CD95. SMART-Seq v4 Ultra Low Input prepared the low-cell-number fractions.

TCRdb reanalysed the 5' RACE reads using MiXCR and keeps one entry per CDR3 protein. The sample holds about 58,000 distinct CDR3 sequences; approximately 5.5% are singletons and the top ten take about 28%. Overall study findings and caveats: Memory subsets that were sorted on day 0 lacked detectable signal for almost all vaccine-responding clonotypes.

The CDR3 consists of 14 residues. In germline, CDR1 is SNHLY, CDR2 FYNNEI. Trimming left V 7 bases short and J 6 bases short, with 16 bases between. This material consisted of PBMCs, either bulk or a sorted T-cell subset (CD4+, CD8+, memory, or dextramer-sorted; not recorded which), taken on the day of the yellow fever booster vaccination. The J gene is TRBJ1-5, the V gene TRBV2; D may be TRBD1 (5 bases). This receptor was taken from a man aged 18 to 29 who received the YFV17D yellow fever vaccine. As DNA, the CDR3 is TGTGCCAGCATCCCGGGGGAGGGGTTTCAGCCCCAGCATTTT. This encodes CASIPGEGFQPQHF.